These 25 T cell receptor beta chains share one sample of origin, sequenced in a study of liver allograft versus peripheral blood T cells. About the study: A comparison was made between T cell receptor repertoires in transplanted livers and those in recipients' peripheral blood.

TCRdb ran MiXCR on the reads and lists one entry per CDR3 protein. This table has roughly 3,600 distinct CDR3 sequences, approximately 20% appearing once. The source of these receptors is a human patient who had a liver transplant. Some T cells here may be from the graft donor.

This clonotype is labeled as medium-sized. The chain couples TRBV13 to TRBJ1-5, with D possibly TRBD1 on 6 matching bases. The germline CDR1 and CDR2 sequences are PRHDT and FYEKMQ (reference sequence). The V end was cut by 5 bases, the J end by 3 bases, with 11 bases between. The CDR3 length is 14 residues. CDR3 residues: CASSVRDTNQPQHF. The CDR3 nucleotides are TGTGCCAGCAGCGTCCGGGACACCAATCAGCCCCAGCATTTT.

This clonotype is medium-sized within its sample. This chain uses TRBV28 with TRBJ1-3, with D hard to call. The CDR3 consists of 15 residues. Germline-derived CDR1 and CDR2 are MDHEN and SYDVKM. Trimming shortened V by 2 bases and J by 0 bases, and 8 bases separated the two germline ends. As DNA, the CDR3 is TGTGCCAGCAGTTTAGGGTTACACTCTGGAAACACCATATATTTT. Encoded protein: CASSLGLHSGNTIYF.

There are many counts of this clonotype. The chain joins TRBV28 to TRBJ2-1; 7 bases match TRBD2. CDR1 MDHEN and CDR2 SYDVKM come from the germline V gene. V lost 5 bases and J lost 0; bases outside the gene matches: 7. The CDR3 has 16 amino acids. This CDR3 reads CASSPLGGSSYNEQFF. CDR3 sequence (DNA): TGTGCCAGCAGTCCCCTCGGCGGGAGCTCCTACAATGAGCAGTTCTTC.

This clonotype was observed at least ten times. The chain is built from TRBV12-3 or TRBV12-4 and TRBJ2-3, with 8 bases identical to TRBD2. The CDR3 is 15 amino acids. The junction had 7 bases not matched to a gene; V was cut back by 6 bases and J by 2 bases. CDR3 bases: TGTGCCAGCAGCGCCGGGGGGGCCCCCACAGATACGCAGTATTTT. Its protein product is CASSAGGAPTDTQYF.

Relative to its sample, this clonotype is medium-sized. The DNA of the CDR3 is TGTGCCAGCAGTCCCCTGAGAGAGGAGACTGGAAACACCATATATTTT. Translating gives CASSPLREETGNTIYF. This chain connects TRBV28 to TRBJ1-3; D is uncertain. Between the trimmed V and J ends, which lost 5 bases and 2 bases, there was a span of 16 bases. The germline gives CDR1 MDHEN, CDR2 SYDVKM. CDR3 length equals 16 residues.

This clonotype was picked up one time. CDR3: CASSIRTGFFIQPQHF. The CDR3 nucleotides read TGTGCCAGTAGTATTCGGACAGGGTTTTTTATTCAGCCCCAGCATTTT. The chain combines TRBV19 with TRBJ1-5; 8 bases fit TRBD1. The V gene end was trimmed by 3 bases and the J gene end by 6 bases; junction bases not matched to a gene: 10. In germline, CDR1 is LNHDA, CDR2 SQIVND (reference sequence). This CDR3 has 16 residues.

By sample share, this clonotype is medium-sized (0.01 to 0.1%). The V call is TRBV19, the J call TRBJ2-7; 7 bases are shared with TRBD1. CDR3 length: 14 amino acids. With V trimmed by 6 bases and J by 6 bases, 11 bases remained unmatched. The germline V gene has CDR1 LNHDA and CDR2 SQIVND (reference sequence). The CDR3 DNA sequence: TGTGCCAGTAGCTTGACAGGGCAGGGTGGCGAGCAGTACTTC. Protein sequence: CASSLTGQGGEQYF.

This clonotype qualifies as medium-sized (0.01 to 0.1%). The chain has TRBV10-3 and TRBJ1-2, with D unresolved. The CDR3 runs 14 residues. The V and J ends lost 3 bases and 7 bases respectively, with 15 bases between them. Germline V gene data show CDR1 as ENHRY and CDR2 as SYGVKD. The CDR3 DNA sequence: TGTGCCATCAGTGATTTCCACAGCAGCGGTGGCTACACCTTC. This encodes CAISDFHSSGGYTF.

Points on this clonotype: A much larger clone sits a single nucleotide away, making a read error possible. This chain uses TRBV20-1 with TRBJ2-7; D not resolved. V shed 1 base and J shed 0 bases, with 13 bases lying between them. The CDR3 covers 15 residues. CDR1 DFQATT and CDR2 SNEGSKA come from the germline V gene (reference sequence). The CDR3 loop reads CSARVKDQSSYEQYF. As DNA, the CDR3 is TGCAGTGCTAGAGTTAAGGACCAAAGCTCCTACGAGCAGTACTTC.

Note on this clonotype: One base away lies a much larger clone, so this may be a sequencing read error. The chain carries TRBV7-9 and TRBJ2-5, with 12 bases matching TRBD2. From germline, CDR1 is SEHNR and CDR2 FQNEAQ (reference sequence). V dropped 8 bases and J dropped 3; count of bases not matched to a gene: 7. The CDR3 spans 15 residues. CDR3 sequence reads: CASRSTSGGEETQYF. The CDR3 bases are TGTGCCAGCCGCTCGACTAGCGGGGGCGAAGAGACCCAGTACTTC.

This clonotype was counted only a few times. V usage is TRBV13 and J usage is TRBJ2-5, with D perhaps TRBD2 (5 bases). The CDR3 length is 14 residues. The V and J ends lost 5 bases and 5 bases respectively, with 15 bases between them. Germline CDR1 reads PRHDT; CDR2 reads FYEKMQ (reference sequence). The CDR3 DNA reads TGTGCCAGCAGCCCCGAGAGGGCCCCGGAGACCCAGTACTTC. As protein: CASSPERAPETQYF.

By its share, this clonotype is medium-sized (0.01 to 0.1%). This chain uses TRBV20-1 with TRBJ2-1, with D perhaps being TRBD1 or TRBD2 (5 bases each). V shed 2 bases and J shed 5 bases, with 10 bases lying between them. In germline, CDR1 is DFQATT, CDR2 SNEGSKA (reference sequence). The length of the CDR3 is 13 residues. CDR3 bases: TGCAGTGCTAGACTCGGGACCCACAATGAGCAGTTCTTC. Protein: CSARLGTHNEQFF.

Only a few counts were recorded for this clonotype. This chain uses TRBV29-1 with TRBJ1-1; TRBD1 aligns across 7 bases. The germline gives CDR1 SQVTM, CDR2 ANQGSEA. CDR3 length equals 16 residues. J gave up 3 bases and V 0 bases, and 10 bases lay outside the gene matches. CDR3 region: CSVEESGGQGDTEAFF. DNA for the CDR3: TGCAGCGTTGAAGAGTCTGGAGGGCAGGGGGACACTGAAGCTTTCTTT. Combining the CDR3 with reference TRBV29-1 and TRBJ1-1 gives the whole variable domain SAVISQKPSRDICQRGTSLTIQCQVDSQVTMMFWYRQQPGQSLTLIATANQGSEATYESGFVIDKFPISRPNLTFSTLTVSNMSPEDSSIYLCSVEESGGQGDTEAFFGQGTRLTVV.

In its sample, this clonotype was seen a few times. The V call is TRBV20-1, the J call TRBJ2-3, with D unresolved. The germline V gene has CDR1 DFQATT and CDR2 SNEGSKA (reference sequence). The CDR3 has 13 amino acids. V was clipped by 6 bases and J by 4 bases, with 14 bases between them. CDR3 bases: TGCAGTGCCGAACGAGAAGAGTCAGATACGCAGTATTTT. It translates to CSAEREESDTQYF.

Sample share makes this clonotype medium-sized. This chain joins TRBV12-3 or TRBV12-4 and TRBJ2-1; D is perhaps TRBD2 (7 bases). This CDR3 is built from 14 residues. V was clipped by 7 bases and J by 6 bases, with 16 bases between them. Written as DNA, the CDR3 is TGTGCCAGCAACGTAGGGGGGGTTGGCAATGAGCAGTTCTTC. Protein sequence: CASNVGGVGNEQFF.

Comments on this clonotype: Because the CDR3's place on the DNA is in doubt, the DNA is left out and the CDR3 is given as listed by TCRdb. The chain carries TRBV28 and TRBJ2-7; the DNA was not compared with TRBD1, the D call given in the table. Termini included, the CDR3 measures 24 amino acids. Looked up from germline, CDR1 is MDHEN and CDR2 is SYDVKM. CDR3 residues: CASRGTGRKLTQYFGAGTGVEQYF.

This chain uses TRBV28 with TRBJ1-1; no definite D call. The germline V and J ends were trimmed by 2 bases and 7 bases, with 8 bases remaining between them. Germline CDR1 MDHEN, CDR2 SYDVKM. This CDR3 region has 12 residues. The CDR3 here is CASSLQASEAFF. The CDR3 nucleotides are TGTGCCAGCAGTTTACAGGCCAGTGAAGCTTTCTTT. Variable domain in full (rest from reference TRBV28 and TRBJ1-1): DVKVTQSSRYLVKRTGEKVFLECVQDMDHENMFWYRQDPGLGLRLIYFSYDVKMKEKGDIPEGYSVSREKKERFSLILESASTNQTSMYLCASSLQASEAFFGQGTRLTVV.

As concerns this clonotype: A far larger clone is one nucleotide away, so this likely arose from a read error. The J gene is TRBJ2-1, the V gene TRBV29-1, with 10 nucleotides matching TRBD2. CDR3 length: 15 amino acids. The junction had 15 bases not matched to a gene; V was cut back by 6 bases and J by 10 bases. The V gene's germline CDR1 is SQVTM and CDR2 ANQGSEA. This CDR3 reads CSVAGTSASSYEQFF. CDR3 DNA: TGCAGCGTGGCCGGGACTAGCGCTAGCTCCTACGAGCAGTTCTTC.

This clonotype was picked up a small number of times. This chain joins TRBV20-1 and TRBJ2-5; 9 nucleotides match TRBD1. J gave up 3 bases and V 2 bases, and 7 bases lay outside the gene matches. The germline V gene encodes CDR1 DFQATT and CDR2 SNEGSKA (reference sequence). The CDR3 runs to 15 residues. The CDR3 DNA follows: TGCAGTGCTAGATCCTGGGACAGGGATGAAGAGACCCAGTACTTC. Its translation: CSARSWDRDEETQYF.

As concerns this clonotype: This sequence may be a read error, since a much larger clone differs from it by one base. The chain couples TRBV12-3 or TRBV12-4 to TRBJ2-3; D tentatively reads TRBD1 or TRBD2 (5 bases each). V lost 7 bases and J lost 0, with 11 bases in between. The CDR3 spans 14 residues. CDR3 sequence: CASNFRDSTDTQYF. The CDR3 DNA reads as TGTGCCAGCAATTTCCGGGACAGCACAGATACGCAGTATTTT.

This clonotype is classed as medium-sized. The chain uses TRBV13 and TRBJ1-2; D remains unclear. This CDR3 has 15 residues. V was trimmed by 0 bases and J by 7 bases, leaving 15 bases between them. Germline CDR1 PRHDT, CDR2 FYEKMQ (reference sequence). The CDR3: CASSLGEPGGSGYTF. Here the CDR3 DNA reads TGTGCCAGCAGCTTAGGAGAACCCGGCGGGTCTGGCTACACCTTC.

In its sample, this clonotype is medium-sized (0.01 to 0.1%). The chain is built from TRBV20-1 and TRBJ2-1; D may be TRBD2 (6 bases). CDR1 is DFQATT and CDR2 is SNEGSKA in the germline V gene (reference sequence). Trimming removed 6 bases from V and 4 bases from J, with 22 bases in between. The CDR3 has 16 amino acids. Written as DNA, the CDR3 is TGCAGTGCCGAGGATACCGGGAGTGGGATTTACAATGAGCAGTTCTTC. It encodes CSAEDTGSGIYNEQFF.

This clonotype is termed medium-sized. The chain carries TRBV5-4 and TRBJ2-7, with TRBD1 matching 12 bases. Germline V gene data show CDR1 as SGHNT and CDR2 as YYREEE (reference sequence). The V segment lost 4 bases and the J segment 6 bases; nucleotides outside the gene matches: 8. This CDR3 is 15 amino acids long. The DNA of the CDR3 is TGTGCCAGCAGCCCGGGGACAGGGGGCAGGGCCGAGCAGTACTTC. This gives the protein CASSPGTGGRAEQYF.

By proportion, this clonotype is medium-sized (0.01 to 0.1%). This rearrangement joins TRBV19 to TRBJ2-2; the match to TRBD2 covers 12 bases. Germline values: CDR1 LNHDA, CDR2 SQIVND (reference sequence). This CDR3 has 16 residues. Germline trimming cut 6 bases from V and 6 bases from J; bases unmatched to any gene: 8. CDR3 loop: CASSSPSGRAPGELFF. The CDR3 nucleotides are TGTGCCAGTAGCAGCCCTAGCGGGAGGGCTCCCGGGGAGCTGTTTTTT. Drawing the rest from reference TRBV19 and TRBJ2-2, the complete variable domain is DGGITQSPKYLFRKEGQNVTLSCEQNLNHDAMYWYRQDPGQGLRLIYYSQIVNDFQKGDIAEGYSVSREKKESFPLTVTSAQKNPTAFYLCASSSPSGRAPGELFFGEGSRLTVL.

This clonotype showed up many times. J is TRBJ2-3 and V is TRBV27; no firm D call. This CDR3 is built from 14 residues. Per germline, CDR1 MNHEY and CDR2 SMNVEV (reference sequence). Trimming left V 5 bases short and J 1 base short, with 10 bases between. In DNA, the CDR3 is TGTGCCAGCAGTGACGTGGCAGGCACAGATACGCAGTATTTT. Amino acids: CASSDVAGTDTQYF.